Below, 3 T cell receptor beta chains from the same sample are listed, as sequenced in a study of identical twins. MiXCR, run by TCRdb on the 5' RACE reads, gives a single entry per CDR3 protein. This table has approximately 1.8 million distinct CDR3 sequences, about 32% appearing once. Sequences were obtained from cord blood. The receptors come from a newborn girl in good health.

The rearrangement links TRBV7-2 to TRBJ2-1, with TRBD2 matching 10 bases. V was clipped by 5 bases and J by 10 bases; unmatched bases: 14. CDR1 and CDR2 from the germline V gene are SGHTA and FQGNSA. CDR3 length equals 16 residues. Here the CDR3 reads CASSLWVLAGDYEQFF. The CDR3 DNA reads as TGTGCCAGCAGCCTTTGGGTTCTAGCGGGAGACTACGAGCAGTTCTTC.

In its sample, this clonotype was seen many times. The chain combines TRBV2 with TRBJ2-7, with a tentative D call TRBD2 (6 bases). This CDR3 is 15 amino acids long. V was clipped by 4 bases and J by 0 bases, with 13 bases between them. Per the germline V gene, CDR1 is SNHLY and CDR2 is FYNNEI. In DNA, the CDR3 is TGTGCCAGCAGTGTGGGGGGTTGGACCTCCTACGAGCAGTACTTC. Translation: CASSVGGWTSYEQYF.

The CDR3 bases are TGTGCCAGCAGTTTATCGGACAGGGGGGTTAGGAAGCCCCAGCATTTT. Its translation is CASSLSDRGVRKPQHF. The chain carries TRBV6-6 and TRBJ1-5; 10 positions agree with TRBD1. The CDR3 covers 16 residues. CDR1 is MNHNY, CDR2 SVGAGI, per germline (reference sequence). Trimming at V came to 4 bases and at J to 8 bases, leaving 11 bases not matched to a gene.